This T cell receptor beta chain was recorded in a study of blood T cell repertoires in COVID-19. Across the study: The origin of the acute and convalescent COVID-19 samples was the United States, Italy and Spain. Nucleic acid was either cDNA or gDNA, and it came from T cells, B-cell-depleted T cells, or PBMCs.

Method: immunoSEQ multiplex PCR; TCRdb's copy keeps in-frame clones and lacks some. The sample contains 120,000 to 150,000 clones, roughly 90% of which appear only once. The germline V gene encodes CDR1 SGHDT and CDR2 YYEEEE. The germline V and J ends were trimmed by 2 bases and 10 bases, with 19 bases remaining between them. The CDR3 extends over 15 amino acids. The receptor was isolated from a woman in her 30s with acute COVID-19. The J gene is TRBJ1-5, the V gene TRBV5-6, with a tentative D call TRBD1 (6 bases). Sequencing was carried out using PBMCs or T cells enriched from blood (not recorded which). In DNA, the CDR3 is TGTGCCAGCAGCTTCCTCGGGACACCAGCCACTCCCCAGCATTTT. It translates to CASSFLGTPATPQHF.